Listed below are T cell receptor beta chains from one sample, sequenced in a study of control samples from healthy donors and cancer patients. Profiled with immunoSEQ multiplex PCR; TCRdb holds only in-frame clones, not every one. The sample holds over 120,000 clones, 75% to 95% seen once. What was sequenced was blood. These receptors were collected from a man aged 30-40 years in good health. Each CDR3 is given with its conserved first and last residue. D genes are given only for firm matches. Only part of the rows carry a size: once, few, many, or a class if the clone is expanded.

j_call v_call d_call clone_size cdr3_nt cdr3_aa
TRBJ2-1 TRBV9 NA once TGTGCCAGCAGCGTAGCAGGGACCAGCTCCTACAATGAGCAGTTCTTC CASSVAGTSSYNEQFF
TRBJ1-1 TRBV21-1 NA NA TGTGCCAGCAGCAAATTAAGAACAGGGAGAGACACTGAAGCTTTCTTT CASSKLRTGRDTEAFF
TRBJ1-2 TRBV19 TRBD1 NA TGTGCCAGTAGTGGGGACAGGGGGCACGGTGGCTACACCTTC CASSGDRGHGGYTF
TRBJ2-7 TRBV27 NA NA TGTGCCAGCAGTTTACGGCAGGGGACCTACGAGCAGTACTTC CASSLRQGTYEQYF
TRBJ1-1 TRBV6-5 NA once TGTGCCAGCAGCCTCGTAATGAACACTGAAGCTTTCTTT CASSLVMNTEAFF
TRBJ1-1 TRBV5-6 NA NA TGTGCCAGCAGCCCGTGGGGCAGTCTGAACACTGAAGCTTTCTTT CASSPWGSLNTEAFF
TRBJ2-1 TRBV28 NA once TGTGCCAGCAGCTCTGGGAGCTACAATGAGCAGTTCTTC CASSSGSYNEQFF
TRBJ1-1 TRBV5-4 NA NA TGTGCCAGCAGCTGGGGGGACGGATTGAACACTGAAGCTTTCTTT CASSWGDGLNTEAFF
TRBJ2-3 TRBV6-1 TRBD1 NA TGTGCCAGCAGTGAAGCCTGGGACAGGGGGGATACGCAGTATTTT CASSEAWDRGDTQYF
TRBJ1-6 TRBV9 TRBD1 once TGTGCCAGCAGCGTACAGGGGGCCGATTCACCCCTCCACTTT CASSVQGADSPLHF
TRBJ2-2 TRBV6-4 NA NA TGTGCCAGCAGTGCCACCGTCACCGGGGAGCTGTTTTTT CASSATVTGELFF
TRBJ2-7 TRBV27 NA NA TGTGCCAGCAGCTCACTCGGGCAGGGAGGCGAGCAGTACTTC CASSSLGQGGEQYF
TRBJ2-4 TRBV5-4 NA NA TGTGCCAGCAGCCCGGGAAGTTCTCAAAACATTCAGTACTTC CASSPGSSQNIQYF
TRBJ2-7 TRBV28 TRBD1 NA TGTGCCAGCAGCCTCGGGACAGGCTCCTACGAGCAGTACTTC CASSLGTGSYEQYF
TRBJ2-7 TRBV5-6 TRBD2 NA TGTGCCAGCAGCTTGGAGGCTAGCGGTACCTCCTACGAGCAGTACTTC CASSLEASGTSYEQYF
TRBJ2-3 TRBV30 TRBD2 NA TGTGCCTGGAGCAGCGGGGGGGCGGGAGATACGCAGTATTTT CAWSSGGAGDTQYF
TRBJ2-2 TRBV7-3 TRBD2 NA TGTGCCAGCAGCTTAAGCGGGGGAGGGATCTCCGGGGAGCTGTTTTTT CASSLSGGGISGELFF
TRBJ2-2 TRBV5-4 TRBD2 NA TGTGCCAGCAGTCATACTAGCGGGGGGCCGATCGGGGAGCTGTTTTTT CASSHTSGGPIGELFF
TRBJ1-3 TRBV9 NA NA TGTGCCAGCAGCGTAGGGGGCGGTTACTCTGGAAACACCATATATTTT CASSVGGGYSGNTIYF
TRBJ1-4 TRBV7-9 NA NA TGTGCCAGCAGCTTAGATCCAACTAATGAAAAACTGTTTTTT CASSLDPTNEKLFF
TRBJ1-2 TRBV29-1 NA NA TGCAGCGTTGATGCCGGTTGGGCAGGAAAGGAGGGCTACACCTTC CSVDAGWAGKEGYTF
TRBJ2-3 TRBV3-1/TRBV3-2 NA NA TGTGCCAGCAGCCAAGTCGGGCTAGACAACACAGATACGCAGTATTTT CASSQVGLDNTDTQYF
TRBJ2-7 TRBV6-5 NA many TGTGCCAGCAGTTCCAACTACGAGCAGTACTTC CASSSNYEQYF
TRBJ1-2 TRBV27 TRBD1 NA TGTGCCAGCAGTTTAACCGGGACAGGGGGCACCTATGGCTACATCTTC CASSLTGTGGTYGYIF
TRBJ2-7 TRBV4-1 NA NA TGCGCCAGCAGCCCCGACGAGGGCTACGAGCAGTACTTC CASSPDEGYEQYF
TRBJ2-6 TRBV29-1 NA NA TGCAGCGTTGCAGGGGGGGGCTCTGGGGCCAACGTCCTGACTTTC CSVAGGGSGANVLTF
TRBJ2-7 TRBV18 TRBD1 NA TGTGCCAGCTCACCCGACAGGGATTACGAGCAGTACTTC CASSPDRDYEQYF
TRBJ2-7 TRBV6-5 TRBD1 NA TGTGCCAGCAGAACGACAGGGACCTACGAGCAGTACTTC CASRTTGTYEQYF
TRBJ2-2 TRBV7-3 TRBD2 NA TGTGCCAGCAGCTCGGCTGGCGGGGGGCTTAACACCGGGGAGCTGTTTTTT CASSSAGGGLNTGELFF
TRBJ2-1 TRBV13 TRBD2 NA TGTGCCAGCAGCTCCTGGGGACTAGCGCAATACAATGAGCAGTTCTTC CASSSWGLAQYNEQFF
TRBJ1-1 TRBV7-3 TRBD1 NA TGTGCCAGCAGCTTCCCCGGGACAGGGGTATCGATGAACACTGAAGCTTTCTTT CASSFPGTGVSMNTEAFF
TRBJ1-5 TRBV12-5 NA NA TGTGCTAGTGGTTTAGGTGGTAATGGCAATCAGCCCCAGCATTTT CASGLGGNGNQPQHF
TRBJ1-5 TRBV15 NA NA TGTGCCACCAGCAGAGATGTTTGGGCCAATCAGCCCCAGCATTTT CATSRDVWANQPQHF
TRBJ1-2 TRBV6-5 TRBD1 NA TGTGCCAGCAGTTACTCTCCCGACAGGGGGTATGGCTACACCTTC CASSYSPDRGYGYTF
TRBJ1-2 TRBV29-1 NA NA TGCAGCGTTGAATTTAGAGGACCGGAGGGTAGTCGGGGCTACACCTTC CSVEFRGPEGSRGYTF
TRBJ2-5 TRBV12-3/TRBV12-4 NA once TGTGCCAGCAGTTTACCAGAGGGGGAGACCCAGTACTTC CASSLPEGETQYF
TRBJ2-3 TRBV20-1 NA NA TGCAGTGCTAGTCTTCGGGCGACAGATACGCAGTATTTT CSASLRATDTQYF
TRBJ2-1 TRBV28 NA NA TGTGCCAGCACCTCCCGCCTCAATGAGCAGTTCTTC CASTSRLNEQFF
TRBJ2-7 TRBV11-2 NA NA TGTGCCAGCAGCTTACCCGTCCTCGACGAGCAGTACTTC CASSLPVLDEQYF
TRBJ2-1 TRBV13 NA NA TGTGCCAGCAGCCCTCGACAGTGGGGAGGTGGTTACAATGAGCAGTTCTTC CASSPRQWGGGYNEQFF
TRBJ2-4 TRBV28 NA NA TGTGCCAGCATCCGAAGGGGGACTTCAGCGAACATTCAGTACTTC CASIRRGTSANIQYF
TRBJ1-1 TRBV27 NA NA TGTGCCAGCAGTTTATCGGGGGCGAACACTGAAGCTTTCTTT CASSLSGANTEAFF